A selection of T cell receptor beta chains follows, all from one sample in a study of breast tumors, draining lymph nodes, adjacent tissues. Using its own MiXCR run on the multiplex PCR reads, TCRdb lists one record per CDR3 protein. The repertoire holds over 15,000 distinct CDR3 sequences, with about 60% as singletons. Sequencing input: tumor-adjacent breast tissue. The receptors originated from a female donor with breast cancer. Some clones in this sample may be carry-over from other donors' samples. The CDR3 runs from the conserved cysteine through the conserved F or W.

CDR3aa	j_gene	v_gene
CSAHTGTNQPQHF	TRBJ1-5	TRBV20-1
CASSGTGTETQYF	TRBJ2-5	TRBV7-2
CASSQDSGTRDTQYF	TRBJ2-3	TRBV5-6
CASSVVVGSEQYF	TRBJ2-7	TRBV9
CSARDRGGTSYNEQFF	TRBJ2-1	TRBV20-1
CASSLGTVRNTGELFF	TRBJ2-2	TRBV3-1
CASSSIGQPNEQFF	TRBJ2-1	TRBV7-8
CASSLRGPQETQYF	TRBJ2-5	TRBV5-6
CASSLVGNEQFF	TRBJ2-1	TRBV7-6
CASSLGRGSGSPLHF	TRBJ1-6	TRBV5-5
CSVWTGFGYTF	TRBJ1-2	TRBV29-1
CASSPPSQRTYGYTF	TRBJ1-2	TRBV7-2
CASRMDGVTGNTIYF	TRBJ1-3	TRBV5-5
CASSQELAETRTSYEQYF	TRBJ2-7	TRBV4-1
CATSGGGSAGATDTQYF	TRBJ2-3	TRBV24-1
CSARVPRTSGSGNEQFF	TRBJ2-1	TRBV20-1
CASSLPTDSYEQYF	TRBJ2-7	TRBV19
CSAAGFRGDNSPLHF	TRBJ1-6	TRBV20-1
CASSDGQGSIYGYTF	TRBJ1-2	TRBV19
CASSLRPARKAFF	TRBJ1-1	TRBV7-9
CSASTGRYGYTF	TRBJ1-2	TRBV20-1
CSVVGAPSYEQYF	TRBJ2-7	TRBV29-1
CASSFPPYEQYF	TRBJ2-7	TRBV5-1
CASSQPPGLYTIYF	TRBJ1-3	TRBV4-2
CASSVGPGNHYGYTF	TRBJ1-2	TRBV9
CSARGTGGYEQYF	TRBJ2-7	TRBV20-1
CASGLMRTSGGNEQFF	TRBJ2-1	TRBV12-5
CASRTGTGKETQYF	TRBJ2-5	TRBV6-6
CASSGRGDTDTQYF	TRBJ2-3	TRBV9
CATSNRLALGGELFF	TRBJ2-2	TRBV15
CASSNGGGGYNEQFF	TRBJ2-1	TRBV6-5
CASKSGLNYEQYF	TRBJ2-7	TRBV10-2
CASSSYGGTINEKLFF	TRBJ1-4	TRBV5-4
CAISGTSGRGNEQFF	TRBJ2-1	TRBV10-3
CASSAGQGNQPQHF	TRBJ1-5	TRBV2
CSAPGTHESYNEQFF	TRBJ2-1	TRBV20-1
CASRQGTGLRTGELFF	TRBJ2-2	TRBV12-3/TRBV12-4
CATKRGGDKQYF	TRBJ2-7	TRBV27
CSAVSRGTTGYMMFF	TRBJ2-2	TRBV20-1
CASSPPGQFADTQYF	TRBJ2-3	TRBV5-1
CASSKAGGAPSGYTF	TRBJ1-2	TRBV9
CSARAVGTDTQYF	TRBJ2-3	TRBV20-1
CASSLRGGQGSEKLFF	TRBJ1-4	TRBV7-2
CASNRGTANEKLFF	TRBJ1-4	TRBV9
CASSLGGTSGNTIYF	TRBJ1-3	TRBV7-6
CASSSHRDKPNQPQHF	TRBJ1-5	TRBV7-8
CASGLVLMGACTEAFF	TRBJ1-1	TRBV12-5
CASSLRTSGGDNEQFF	TRBJ2-1	TRBV7-3
CSVELGQGNSREKLFF	TRBJ1-4	TRBV29-1